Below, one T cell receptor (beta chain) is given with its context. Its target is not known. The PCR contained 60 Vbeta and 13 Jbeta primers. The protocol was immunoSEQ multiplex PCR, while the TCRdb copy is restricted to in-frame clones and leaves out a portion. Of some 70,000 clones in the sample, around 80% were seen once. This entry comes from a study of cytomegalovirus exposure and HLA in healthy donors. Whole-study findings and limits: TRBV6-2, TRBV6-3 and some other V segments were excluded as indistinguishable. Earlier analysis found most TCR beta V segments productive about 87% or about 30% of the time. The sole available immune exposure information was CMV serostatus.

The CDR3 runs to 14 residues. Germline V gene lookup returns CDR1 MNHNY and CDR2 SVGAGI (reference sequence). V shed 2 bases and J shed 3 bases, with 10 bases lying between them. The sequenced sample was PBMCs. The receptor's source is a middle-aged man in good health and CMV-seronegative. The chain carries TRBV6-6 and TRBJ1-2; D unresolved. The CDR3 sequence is CASSYGEGYYGYTF. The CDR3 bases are TGTGCCAGCAGTTACGGGGAGGGTTACTATGGCTACACCTTC.